This T cell receptor (beta chain) was captured by sequencing in a study of T cells in narcolepsy. On the study more broadly: Patients with NT1 or NT2 and healthy control donors were enrolled. Whole-study results and caveats: Healthy controls reportedly lacked the autoreactive clonotypes serially found in patients' blood. Autoreactive HCRT-specific and TRIB2-specific clonotypes were marked in same-patient CSF-versus-blood CD4+ comparisons. No autoreactive T cell clone sequences appeared in some memory CD4+ repertoires.

CDR3 length: 16 amino acids. Losses at the gene ends were 3 bases for V and 5 bases for J; bases not matched to a gene: 8. The germline V gene encodes CDR1 LGHNT and CDR2 FRNRAP. Produced via immunoSEQ multiplex PCR; TCRdb's table is partial and in-frame only. The sample shows around 25,000 clones, approximately 80% of them seen only once. In the case of this clone: Its cognate antigen is unknown.

Specimen: CD45RA- memory CD4+ T cells from PBMCs. This receptor was obtained from a human donor with narcolepsy. The rearrangement uses TRBV12-5 and TRBJ2-2; TRBD1 matches at 8 bases. The CDR3 sequence: CASGFGQGASTGELFF. Here the CDR3 DNA reads TGTGCTAGTGGTTTCGGGCAGGGGGCTTCTACCGGGGAGCTGTTTTTT.